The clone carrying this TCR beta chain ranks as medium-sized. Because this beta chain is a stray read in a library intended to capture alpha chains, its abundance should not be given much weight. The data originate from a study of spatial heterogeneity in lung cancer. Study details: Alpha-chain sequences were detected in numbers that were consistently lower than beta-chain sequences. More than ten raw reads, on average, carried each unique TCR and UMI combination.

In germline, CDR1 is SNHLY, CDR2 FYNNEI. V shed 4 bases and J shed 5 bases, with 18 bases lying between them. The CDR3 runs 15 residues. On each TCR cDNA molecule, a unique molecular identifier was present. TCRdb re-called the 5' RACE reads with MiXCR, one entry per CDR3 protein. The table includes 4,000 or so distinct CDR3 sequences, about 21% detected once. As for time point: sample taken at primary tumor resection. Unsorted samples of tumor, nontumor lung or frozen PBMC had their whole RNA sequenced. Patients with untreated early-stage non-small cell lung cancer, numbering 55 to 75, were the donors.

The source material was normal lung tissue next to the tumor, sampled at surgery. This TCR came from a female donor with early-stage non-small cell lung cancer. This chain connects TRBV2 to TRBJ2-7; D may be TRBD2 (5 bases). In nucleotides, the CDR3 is TGTGCCAGCAGTGTCGGGGTCCAGGCTGGGAACGAGCAGTACTTC. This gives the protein CASSVGVQAGNEQYF.